The subject of this entry is one TCR beta chain. Its antigen is not known. The data derive from a study of T cell responses to AZD1222 COVID-19 vaccine. Study observations and caveats: Females outnumbered males among donors, who were mostly white British; clonal diversity was possibly underestimated. Per reports, nearly half of all spike-specific TCRs target regions that are unmutated in variants.

Only in-frame clones appear in the TCRdb table, and some are missing; sequencing was by immunoSEQ multiplex PCR. The table includes approximately 110,000 clones, less than 90% detected once. After removal of 6 bases from V and 12 bases from J, the junction contained 7 bases not matched to a gene. The CDR3 sequence is 13 residues long. CDR1 and CDR2 from the germline V gene are MDHEN and SYDVKM. The specimen comprised peripheral blood, sampled on day 0 of AZD1222 vaccination. This chain uses TRBV28 with TRBJ1-4; 10 bases are a match to TRBD1. This clonotype was sampled from an adult in good health. CDR3 in amino acids: CASRTGGRAELFF. In nucleotides, the CDR3 is TGTGCCAGCAGGACAGGGGGCAGAGCGGAACTGTTTTTT.